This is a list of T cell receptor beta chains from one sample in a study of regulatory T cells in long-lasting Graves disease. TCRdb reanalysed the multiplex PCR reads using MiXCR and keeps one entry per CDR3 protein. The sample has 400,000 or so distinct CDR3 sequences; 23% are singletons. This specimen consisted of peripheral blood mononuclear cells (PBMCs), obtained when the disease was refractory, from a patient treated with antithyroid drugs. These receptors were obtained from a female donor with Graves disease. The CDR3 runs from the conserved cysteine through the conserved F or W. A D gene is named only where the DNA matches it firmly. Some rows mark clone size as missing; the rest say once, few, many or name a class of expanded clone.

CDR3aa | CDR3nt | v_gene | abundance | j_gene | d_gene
CSAQLYSTDTQYF | TGCAGTGCGCAACTATATAGCACAGATACGCAGTATTTT | TRBV20-1 | - | TRBJ2-3 | -
CAMGQRLNTEAFF | TGTGCCATGGGACAGAGATTGAACACTGAAGCTTTCTTT | TRBV10-3 | - | TRBJ1-1 | TRBD1
CASSPGHDRQPQHF | TGTGCCAGCAGCCCGGGACATGACCGGCAGCCCCAGCATTTT | TRBV9 | - | TRBJ1-5 | -
CASRRGGEDTEAFF | TGCGCCAGCCGGCGCGGGGGTGAGGACACTGAAGCTTTCTTT | TRBV5-1 | few | TRBJ1-1 | -
CASTTGQGNEQYF | TGTGCCAGCACAACTGGACAGGGTAACGAGCAGTACTTC | TRBV6-2/TRBV6-3 | - | TRBJ2-7 | TRBD1
CSVEGTGDYQQYF | TGCAGCGTTGAGGGGACAGGGGACTATCAGCAGTACTTC | TRBV29-1 | few | TRBJ2-7 | TRBD1
CASSPTSGTQYF | TGTGCCAGCAGCCCTACCTCCGGGACCCAGTACTTC | TRBV14 | - | TRBJ2-5 | -
CASSANSGRLSNQPQHF | TGTGCCAGCAGTGCAAACTCAGGGCGTTTGAGCAATCAGCCCCAGCATTTT | TRBV6-1 | many | TRBJ1-5 | -
CASSSPGRSPYEQYF | TGTGCCAGCAGTTCCCCCGGACGCTCGCCCTACGAGCAGTACTTC | TRBV28 | many | TRBJ2-7 | -
CASSGTGTVSYEQYF | TGTGCCAGCAGCGGAACCGGGACCGTTTCCTACGAGCAGTACTTC | TRBV5-6 | - | TRBJ2-7 | -
CASSPLPGENTGELFF | TGTGCCAGCTCACCACTCCCGGGAGAGAACACCGGGGAGCTGTTTTTT | TRBV18 | - | TRBJ2-2 | -
CASSRTQTSGNTIYF | TGTGCCAGCTCACGGACGCAGACCTCTGGAAACACCATATATTTT | TRBV18 | - | TRBJ1-3 | -